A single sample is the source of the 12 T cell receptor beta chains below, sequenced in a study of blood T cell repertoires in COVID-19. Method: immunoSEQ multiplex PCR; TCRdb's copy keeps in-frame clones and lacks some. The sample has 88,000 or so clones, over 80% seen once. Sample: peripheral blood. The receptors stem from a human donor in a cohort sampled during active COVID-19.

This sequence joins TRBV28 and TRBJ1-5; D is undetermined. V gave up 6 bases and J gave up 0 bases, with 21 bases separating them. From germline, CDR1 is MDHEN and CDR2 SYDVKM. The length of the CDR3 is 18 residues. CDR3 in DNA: TGTGCCAGCAGGCCCCCGTCGATCGAGTTTTTTAGCAATCAGCCCCAGCATTTT. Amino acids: CASRPPSIEFFSNQPQHF.

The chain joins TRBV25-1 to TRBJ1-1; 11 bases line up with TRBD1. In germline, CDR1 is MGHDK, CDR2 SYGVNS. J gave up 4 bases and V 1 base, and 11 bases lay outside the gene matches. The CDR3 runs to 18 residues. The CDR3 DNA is TGTGCCAGCAGTGAATGGGGGACAGGGGGAAATAGGGCCACTGAAGCTTTCTTT. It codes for CASSEWGTGGNRATEAFF. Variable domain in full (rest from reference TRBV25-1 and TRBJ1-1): EADIYQTPRYLVIGTGKKITLECSQTMGHDKMYWYQQDPGMELHLIHYSYGVNSTEKGDLSSESTVSRIRTEHFPLTLESARPSHTSQYLCASSEWGTGGNRATEAFFGQGTRLTVV.

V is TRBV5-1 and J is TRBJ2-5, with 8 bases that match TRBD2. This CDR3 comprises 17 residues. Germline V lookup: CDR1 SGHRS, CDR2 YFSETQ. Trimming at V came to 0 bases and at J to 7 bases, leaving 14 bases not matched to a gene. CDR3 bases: TGCGCCAGCAGCTTGGTAGGAACGGCTAGCGGGTTAACGACCCAGTACTTC. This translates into CASSLVGTASGLTTQYF.

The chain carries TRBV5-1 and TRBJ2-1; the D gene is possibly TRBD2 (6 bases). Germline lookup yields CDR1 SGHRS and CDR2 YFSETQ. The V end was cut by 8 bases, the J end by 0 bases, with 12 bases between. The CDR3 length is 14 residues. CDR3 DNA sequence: TGCGCCAGTAGCCGGGGGAGCTCCTACAATGAGCAGTTCTTC. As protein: CASSRGSSYNEQFF.

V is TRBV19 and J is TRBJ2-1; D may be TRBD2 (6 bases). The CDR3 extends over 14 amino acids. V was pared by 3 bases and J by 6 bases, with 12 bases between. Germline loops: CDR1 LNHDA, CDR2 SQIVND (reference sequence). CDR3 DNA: TGTGCCAGTAGTATCGTGACTAGGGGCAATGAGCAGTTCTTC. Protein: CASSIVTRGNEQFF.

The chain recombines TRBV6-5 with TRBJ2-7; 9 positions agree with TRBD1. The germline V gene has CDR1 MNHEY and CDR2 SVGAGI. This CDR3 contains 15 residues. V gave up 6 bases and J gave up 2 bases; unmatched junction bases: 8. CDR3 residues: CASRDGGQGTYEQYF. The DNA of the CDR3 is TGTGCCAGCAGAGACGGTGGACAGGGGACCTACGAGCAGTACTTC.

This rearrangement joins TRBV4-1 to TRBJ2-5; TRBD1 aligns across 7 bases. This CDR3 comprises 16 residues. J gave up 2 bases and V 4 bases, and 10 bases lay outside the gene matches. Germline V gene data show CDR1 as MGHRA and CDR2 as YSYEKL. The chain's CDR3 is CASSPSGQGEQETQYF. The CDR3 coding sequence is TGCGCCAGCAGCCCGTCGGGGCAGGGGGAACAAGAGACCCAGTACTTC.

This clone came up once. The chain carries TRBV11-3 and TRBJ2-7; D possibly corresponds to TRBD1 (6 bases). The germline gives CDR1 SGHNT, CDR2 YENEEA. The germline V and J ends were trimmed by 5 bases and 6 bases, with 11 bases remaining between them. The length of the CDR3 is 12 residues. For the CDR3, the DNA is TGTGCCAGCAGCCAACAGGGCACCGAGCAGTACTTC. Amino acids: CASSQQGTEQYF.

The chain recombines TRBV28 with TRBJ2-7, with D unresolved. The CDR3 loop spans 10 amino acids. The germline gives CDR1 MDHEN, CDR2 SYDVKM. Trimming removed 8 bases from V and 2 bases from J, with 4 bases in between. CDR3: CASGPYEQYF. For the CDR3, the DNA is TGTGCCAGCGGGCCCTACGAGCAGTACTTC.

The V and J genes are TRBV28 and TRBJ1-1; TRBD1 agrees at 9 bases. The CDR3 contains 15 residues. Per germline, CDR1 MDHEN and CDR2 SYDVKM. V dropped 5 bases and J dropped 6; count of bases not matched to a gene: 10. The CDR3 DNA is TGTGCCAGCAGTCCATGGGACAGGGATGCCCCTGAAGCTTTCTTT. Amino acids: CASSPWDRDAPEAFF.

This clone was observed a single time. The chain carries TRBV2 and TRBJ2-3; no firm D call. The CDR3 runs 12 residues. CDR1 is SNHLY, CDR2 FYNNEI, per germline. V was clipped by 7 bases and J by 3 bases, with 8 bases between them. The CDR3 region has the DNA TGTGCCAGCAACCCCGAGACAGATACGCAGTATTTT. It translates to CASNPETDTQYF.

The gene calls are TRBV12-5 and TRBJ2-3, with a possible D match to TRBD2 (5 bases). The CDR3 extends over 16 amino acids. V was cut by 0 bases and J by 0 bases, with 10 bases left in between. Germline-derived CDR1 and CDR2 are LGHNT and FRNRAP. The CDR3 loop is CASGLVRTVSTDTQYF. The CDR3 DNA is TGTGCTAGTGGTTTGGTAAGGACTGTTAGCACAGATACGCAGTATTTT.